Below, 31 T cell receptor beta chains from the same sample are listed, as sequenced in a study of regulatory T cells in long-lasting Graves disease. Arm-PCR of CDR3 regions with iRepertoire HTBI primers generated TCR beta libraries. TCRdb reanalysed the multiplex PCR reads using MiXCR and keeps one entry per CDR3 protein. The data hold more than 450,000 distinct CDR3 sequences, with around 15% observed a single time. Stated time point: newly diagnosed GD, antithyroid drugs for less than 3 months. PBMC RNA was the source of the TCR library. These data also featured in a second study, about T cells in Graves' hyperthyroidism and ophthalmopathy.

The sequenced sample was peripheral blood mononuclear cells (PBMCs), obtained at new diagnosis, from a patient treated with antithyroid drugs. These receptors were obtained from a man aged 35-49 years with Graves disease.

In regard to this clonotype: A far bigger clonotype differs at one base, so this is likely a read error. The chain combines TRBV7-9 with TRBJ2-5; D might be TRBD1 (5 bases). The germline V gene encodes CDR1 SEHNR and CDR2 FQNEAQ (reference sequence). This CDR3 spans 15 amino acids. Deletions cut 1 base from V and 5 bases from J, with 14 bases between. CDR3 in amino acids: CASSLVLAGRETQYF. The CDR3 DNA reads TGTGCCAGCAGCTTAGTTCTCGCAGGGCGTGAGACCCAGTACTTC.

The sample holds many counts of this clonotype. The chain is built from TRBV29-1 and TRBJ1-2; D is undetermined. Trimming took off 5 bases at V and 2 bases at J, with 9 bases between the two ends. CDR3 size: 12 residues. Germline CDR1 is SQVTM and CDR2 is ANQGSEA. CDR3 nucleotide sequence: TGCAGCGTTAGAGGGATCAACTATGGCTACACCTTC. It codes for CSVRGINYGYTF. Full variable domain (remainder filled in from reference TRBV29-1 and TRBJ1-2): SAVISQKPSRDICQRGTSLTIQCQVDSQVTMMFWYRQQPGQSLTLIATANQGSEATYESGFVIDKFPISRPNLTFSTLTVSNMSPEDSSIYLCSVRGINYGYTFGSGTRLTVV.

V gene TRBV6-1 combines with J gene TRBJ1-2; 8 bases map to TRBD1. This CDR3 contains 16 residues. Germline V gene data show CDR1 as MNHNS and CDR2 as SASEGT. With V trimmed by 6 bases and J by 4 bases, 13 bases remained unmatched. The CDR3 sequence: CASSLFLQGASYGYTF. For the CDR3, the DNA is TGTGCCAGCAGCCTTTTCCTTCAGGGGGCCTCCTATGGCTACACCTTC.

At least ten counts were recorded for this clonotype. The chain combines TRBV13 with TRBJ2-7, with 8 nucleotides matching TRBD1. V shed 4 bases and J 3 bases; nucleotides not matched to a gene: 8. CDR1 PRHDT and CDR2 FYEKMQ come from the germline V gene (reference sequence). The CDR3 spans 15 residues. The CDR3 spells CASSSPPDRDYEQYF. The CDR3, as DNA: TGTGCCAGCAGCTCACCCCCGGACAGGGACTACGAGCAGTACTTC.

This clonotype was found many times. The chain combines TRBV11-2 with TRBJ2-1, with a weak D call TRBD1 (6 bases). The CDR3 has 16 amino acids. From germline, CDR1 is SGHAT and CDR2 FQNNGV. V was cut by 2 bases and J by 4 bases, with 15 bases left in between. Here the CDR3 DNA reads TGTGCCAGCAGCTTAATAGAGAGGGGGAATTACAATGAGCAGTTCTTC. This codes for CASSLIERGNYNEQFF.

This clonotype showed up many times. The gene calls are TRBV7-2 and TRBJ1-2, with 8 positions matching TRBD1. V shed 1 base, J shed 8 bases, and the junction held 6 bases outside the gene matches. Germline V gene data show CDR1 as SGHTA and CDR2 as FQGNSA. The length of the CDR3 is 14 residues. CDR3 protein: CASSLVGQGGGYTF. The CDR3 coding sequence is TGTGCCAGCAGCTTAGTTGGACAGGGCGGGGGCTACACCTTC.

In this sample, this clonotype turned up many times. This chain uses TRBV5-1 with TRBJ2-3; the D is unclear. The CDR3 totals 15 residues. In germline, CDR1 is SGHRS, CDR2 YFSETQ. The ends were cut back, 0 bases at V and 1 base at J, with 9 bases in the middle. CDR3 residues: CASSLEDTRTDTQYF. CDR3 DNA: TGCGCCAGCAGCTTGGAGGATACCCGCACAGATACGCAGTATTTT.

V and J are TRBV10-3 and TRBJ1-1; 9 bases map to TRBD1. Germline CDR1 ENHRY, CDR2 SYGVKD. The CDR3 spans 13 residues. After removal of 10 bases from V and 3 bases from J, the junction contained 6 bases not matched to a gene. The CDR3 sequence is CATTGGPDTEAFF. CDR3 nucleotide sequence: TGTGCCACCACAGGGGGCCCAGACACTGAAGCTTTCTTT.

This clonotype was detected many times. The chain is built from TRBV28 and TRBJ2-2, with 10 bases fitting TRBD2. Germline CDR1 reads MDHEN; CDR2 reads SYDVKM. The CDR3 runs to 17 residues. J was trimmed by 0 bases and V by 6 bases; bases with no gene match: 7. CDR3 sequence (DNA): TGTGCCAGCAGACGACCGGGACTAGCGACGAACACCGGGGAGCTGTTTTTT. Translated: CASRRPGLATNTGELFF.

Notes on this clonotype: With a much larger clone just one base away, this may be a read error. CDR3 sequence: CSAARSREETQFF. CDR3 bases: TGCAGTGCCGCGAGATCACGGGAAGAGACCCAGTTCTTC. V and J are TRBV20-1 and TRBJ2-1, with D perhaps matching TRBD2 (5 bases). This CDR3 comprises 13 residues. V dropped 6 bases and J dropped 13 bases, with 22 bases sitting between them. The germline V gene has CDR1 DFQATT and CDR2 SNEGSKA (reference sequence).

This clonotype was seen a few times. J is TRBJ2-6 and V is TRBV11-3; TRBD1 might be the D (6 bases). This CDR3 contains 19 residues. Trimming shortened V by 4 bases and J by 0 bases, and 19 bases separated the two germline ends. CDR1 is SGHNT and CDR2 is YENEEA in the germline V gene. The DNA of the CDR3 is TGTGCCAGCAGCTATATGTGGGGACACGTTCACTCTGGGGCCAACGTCCTGACTTTC. It yields the protein CASSYMWGHVHSGANVLTF. The full variable domain, rest sourced from reference TRBV11-3 and TRBJ2-6, is EAGVVQSPRYKIIEKKQPVAFWCNPISGHNTLYWYLQNLGQGPELLIRYENEEAVDDSQLPKDRFSAERLKGVDSTLKIQPAELGDSAVYLCASSYMWGHVHSGANVLTFGAGSRLTVL.

This clonotype was found many times. This rearrangement joins TRBV18 to TRBJ2-1; 10 bases are shared with TRBD1. V trimming: 4 bases; J trimming: 8 bases; junction bases outside the gene matches: 8. The CDR3 has 15 amino acids. Germline CDR1 KGHSH, CDR2 LQKENI. This chain's CDR3 is CASSLTGQGTDEQFF. The CDR3 nucleotides read TGTGCCAGCTCACTCACGGGACAGGGGACCGATGAGCAGTTCTTC.

Only a few counts were recorded for this clonotype. Because it lacks the conserved phenylalanine or tryptophan at the end, this CDR3 is likely a read error. V gene TRBV28 combines with J gene TRBJ2-7; the D is unclear. CDR1 is MDHEN and CDR2 is SYDVKM in the germline V gene. The germline V and J ends were trimmed by 7 bases and 3 bases, with 10 bases remaining between them. This CDR3 has 12 amino acids. CDR3 residues: CASNGQVYEQYS. Here the CDR3 DNA reads TGTGCCAGCAACGGCCAGGTCTACGAGCAGTACTCC.

The chain has TRBV19 and TRBJ2-1; D assignment may be TRBD1 or TRBD2 (5 bases each). The CDR3 runs 14 residues. Germline lookup yields CDR1 LNHDA and CDR2 SQIVND (reference sequence). V lost 6 bases, J lost 6 bases, and 15 bases lay in between. The CDR3 region has the DNA TGTGCCAGTAGCGCCGGGACGGCCCCCAATGAGCAGTTCTTC. Translated, it gives CASSAGTAPNEQFF. The full variable domain, its missing parts supplied by reference TRBV19 and TRBJ2-1, is DGGITQSPKYLFRKEGQNVTLSCEQNLNHDAMYWYRQDPGQGLRLIYYSQIVNDFQKGDIAEGYSVSREKKESFPLTVTSAQKNPTAFYLCASSAGTAPNEQFFGPGTRLTVL.

At least ten counts were recorded for this clonotype. The rearrangement uses TRBV6-1 and TRBJ2-1, with 9 bases identical to TRBD2. The CDR3 runs 16 residues. Germline CDR1 MNHNS, CDR2 SASEGT. The ends lost 5 bases at V and 1 base at J; junction bases unmatched: 6. CDR3: CASSLLAGKSYNEQFF. CDR3 in DNA: TGTGCCAGCAGTCTGCTAGCGGGAAAATCCTACAATGAGCAGTTCTTC.

In regard to this clonotype: Its ends do not fully match the called genes, so a read error is possible. The chain employs TRBV5-1 and TRBJ2-2; TRBD1 agrees at 8 bases. This CDR3 is built from 15 residues. Germline V gives CDR1 SGHRS, CDR2 YFSETQ. The CDR3 loop reads CASSLYRGNTGELLF. In DNA, the CDR3 is TGCGCCAGCAGCTTATACAGGGGGAACACCGGGGAGCTGCTTTTT.

The chain combines TRBV7-6 with TRBJ2-2; 10 nucleotides line up with TRBD1. The CDR3 loop spans 17 amino acids. Trimming removed 5 bases from V and 6 bases from J; junction bases left unmatched: 12. Germline V lookup: CDR1 SGHVS, CDR2 FNYEAQ. The CDR3 DNA reads as TGTGCCAGCAGCACGAGAACCGGGACAGGGGTGGCCGGGGAGCTGTTTTTT. Protein: CASSTRTGTGVAGELFF.

This clonotype was observed at least ten times. The gene calls are TRBV28 and TRBJ2-7, with TRBD2 identical over 7 bases. V lost 10 bases, J lost 3 bases, and 6 bases stayed unmatched. The CDR3 totals 12 residues. CDR1 is MDHEN, CDR2 SYDVKM, per germline. The chain's CDR3 is CAIGEGRYEQYF. In DNA form, the CDR3 reads TGTGCCATCGGGGAGGGCCGCTACGAGCAGTACTTC.

The table lists this clonotype with many counts. This rearrangement joins TRBV27 to TRBJ2-1; 14 bases align to TRBD2. Germline assignment: CDR1 MNHEY and CDR2 SMNVEV (reference sequence). The CDR3 contains 15 residues. The ends lost 8 bases at V and 6 bases at J; junction bases unmatched: 6. The CDR3 DNA reads as TGTGCCAGCCAAAGGGGACTAGCGGGAGTCAATGAGCAGTTCTTC. This codes for CASQRGLAGVNEQFF.

This clonotype has at least ten counts. The V gene is TRBV15, the J gene TRBJ1-1; 7 bases agree with TRBD1. CDR1 is LNHNV, CDR2 YYDKDF, per germline (reference sequence). The CDR3 contains 16 residues. J lost 2 bases, V lost 1 base, and 7 bases had no gene match. CDR3 region: CATSRGRQGANTEAFF. DNA of the CDR3: TGTGCCACCAGCAGAGGGAGACAGGGTGCAAACACTGAAGCTTTCTTT.

This clonotype was seen ten or more times. The J gene is TRBJ2-7, the V gene TRBV18, with D perhaps assigned TRBD1 or TRBD2 (5 bases each). There are 14 residues in the CDR3. Trimming removed 5 bases from V and 7 bases from J, with 18 bases in between. From germline, CDR1 is KGHSH and CDR2 LQKENI. The CDR3 is CASSVNRDRLEQYF. The CDR3 nucleotides read TGTGCCAGCTCAGTCAACCGGGACCGACTAGAGCAGTACTTC. Full variable domain (remainder filled in from reference TRBV18 and TRBJ2-7): NAGVMQNPRHLVRRRGQEARLRCSPMKGHSHVYWYRQLPEEGLKFMVYLQKENIIDESGMPKERFSAEFPKEGPSILRIQQVVRGDSAAYFCASSVNRDRLEQYFGPGTRLTVT.

This clonotype has at least ten counts. The V gene is TRBV7-3, the J gene TRBJ2-3; D tentatively fits TRBD1 or TRBD2 (5 bases each). V shed 0 bases and J shed 5 bases, with 6 bases lying between them. From germline, CDR1 is SGHTA and CDR2 FQGTGA. The CDR3 sequence is 13 residues long. The CDR3 sequence is CASSLTGVDTQYF. The CDR3 bases are TGTGCCAGCAGCTTAACGGGGGTAGATACGCAGTATTTT.

In its sample, this clonotype was seen many times. The chain uses TRBV18 and TRBJ2-1, with a possible D match to TRBD1 (6 bases). The CDR3 runs 13 residues. V lost 8 bases and J lost 6, with 14 bases in between. Germline loops: CDR1 KGHSH, CDR2 LQKENI. The DNA for the CDR3 is TGTGCCAGCAGCTTAGGACAGATCAATGAGCAGTTCTTC. Its protein product is CASSLGQINEQFF.

The chain has TRBV24-1 and TRBJ1-5, with D maybe TRBD1 (6 bases). V was pared by 4 bases and J by 8 bases, with 11 bases between. This CDR3 is 13 amino acids long. Germline assignment: CDR1 KGHDR and CDR2 SFDVKD. The CDR3: CATSEGGSKPQHF. DNA for the CDR3: TGTGCCACCAGTGAAGGGGGATCAAAGCCCCAGCATTTT.

This clonotype was picked up many times. This chain connects TRBV20-1 to TRBJ2-1; D is undetermined. The germline V and J ends were trimmed by 0 bases and 4 bases, with 10 bases remaining between them. The CDR3 spans 14 residues. Germline CDR1 reads DFQATT; CDR2 reads SNEGSKA (reference sequence). CDR3 DNA sequence: TGCAGTGCTAGAGATCTGAGTGGATACAATGAGCAGTTCTTC. It encodes CSARDLSGYNEQFF.

This chain joins TRBV9 and TRBJ1-2, with D possibly TRBD1 on 6 matching bases. In germline, CDR1 is SGDLS, CDR2 YYNGEE. The CDR3 spans 19 residues. Trimming took off 4 bases at V and 0 bases at J, with 25 bases between the two ends. CDR3 coding DNA: TGTGCCAGCAGCAGTCAGGGGATCCAGGGGTCGCAATCTAACTATGGCTACACCTTC. Its translation: CASSSQGIQGSQSNYGYTF.

The genes are TRBV5-1 and TRBJ1-6; D not certain. The CDR3 totals 14 residues. Germline V gene data show CDR1 as SGHRS and CDR2 as YFSETQ. Trimming pared 4 bases from V and 7 bases from J, leaving 12 bases between. CDR3 residues: CASSSLSGNSPLHF. The CDR3 nucleotides read TGCGCCAGCAGCAGTCTCAGTGGGAATTCACCCCTCCACTTT.

The sample holds many counts of this clonotype. This chain connects TRBV11-2 to TRBJ2-1, with TRBD2 matching over 7 bases. The CDR3 consists of 15 residues. The V and J ends lost 3 bases and 5 bases, in that order; junction bases with no gene match: 7. Per germline, CDR1 SGHAT and CDR2 FQNNGV. The chain's CDR3 is CASSFRSSGNNEQFF. CDR3 coding DNA: TGTGCCAGCAGCTTTAGGTCTAGCGGCAACAATGAGCAGTTCTTC.

This clonotype was counted ten times or more. The V call is TRBV30, the J call TRBJ2-1, with D tentatively TRBD2 (5 bases). CDR3 length: 13 amino acids. The V end was cut by 1 base, the J end by 3 bases, with 7 bases between. CDR1 and CDR2 from the germline V gene are GTSNPN and SVGIG (reference sequence). The CDR3 nucleotides are TGTGCCTGGAGTGGAAGCGGCTACAATGAGCAGTTCTTC. Translated, it gives CAWSGSGYNEQFF. Complete variable domain (other parts from reference TRBV30 and TRBJ2-1): SQTIHQWPATLVQPVGSPLSLECTVEGTSNPNLYWYRQAAGRGLQLLFYSVGIGQISSEVPQNLSASRPQDRQFILSSKKLLLSDSGFYLCAWSGSGYNEQFFGPGTRLTVL.

This clonotype was observed a handful of times. V is TRBV28 and J is TRBJ2-7, with 7 bases aligning to TRBD1. This CDR3 is 15 amino acids long. V lost 3 bases to trimming and J lost 4 bases; unmatched junction nucleotides: 9. Germline V lookup: CDR1 MDHEN, CDR2 SYDVKM. The CDR3: CASSLGDSYAYEQYF. For the CDR3, the DNA is TGTGCCAGCAGTTTGGGGGACAGTTATGCATACGAGCAGTACTTC.

In this sample, this clonotype turned up many times. The rearrangement uses TRBV7-9 and TRBJ2-7; 7 nucleotides align to TRBD2. Trimming at V came to 4 bases and at J to 5 bases, leaving 5 bases not matched to a gene. CDR1 is SEHNR, CDR2 FQNEAQ, per germline (reference sequence). CDR3 length: 13 amino acids. CDR3 sequence (DNA): TGTGCCAGCAGCTATGGACTAGGGGACGAGCAGTACTTC. Encoded protein: CASSYGLGDEQYF.